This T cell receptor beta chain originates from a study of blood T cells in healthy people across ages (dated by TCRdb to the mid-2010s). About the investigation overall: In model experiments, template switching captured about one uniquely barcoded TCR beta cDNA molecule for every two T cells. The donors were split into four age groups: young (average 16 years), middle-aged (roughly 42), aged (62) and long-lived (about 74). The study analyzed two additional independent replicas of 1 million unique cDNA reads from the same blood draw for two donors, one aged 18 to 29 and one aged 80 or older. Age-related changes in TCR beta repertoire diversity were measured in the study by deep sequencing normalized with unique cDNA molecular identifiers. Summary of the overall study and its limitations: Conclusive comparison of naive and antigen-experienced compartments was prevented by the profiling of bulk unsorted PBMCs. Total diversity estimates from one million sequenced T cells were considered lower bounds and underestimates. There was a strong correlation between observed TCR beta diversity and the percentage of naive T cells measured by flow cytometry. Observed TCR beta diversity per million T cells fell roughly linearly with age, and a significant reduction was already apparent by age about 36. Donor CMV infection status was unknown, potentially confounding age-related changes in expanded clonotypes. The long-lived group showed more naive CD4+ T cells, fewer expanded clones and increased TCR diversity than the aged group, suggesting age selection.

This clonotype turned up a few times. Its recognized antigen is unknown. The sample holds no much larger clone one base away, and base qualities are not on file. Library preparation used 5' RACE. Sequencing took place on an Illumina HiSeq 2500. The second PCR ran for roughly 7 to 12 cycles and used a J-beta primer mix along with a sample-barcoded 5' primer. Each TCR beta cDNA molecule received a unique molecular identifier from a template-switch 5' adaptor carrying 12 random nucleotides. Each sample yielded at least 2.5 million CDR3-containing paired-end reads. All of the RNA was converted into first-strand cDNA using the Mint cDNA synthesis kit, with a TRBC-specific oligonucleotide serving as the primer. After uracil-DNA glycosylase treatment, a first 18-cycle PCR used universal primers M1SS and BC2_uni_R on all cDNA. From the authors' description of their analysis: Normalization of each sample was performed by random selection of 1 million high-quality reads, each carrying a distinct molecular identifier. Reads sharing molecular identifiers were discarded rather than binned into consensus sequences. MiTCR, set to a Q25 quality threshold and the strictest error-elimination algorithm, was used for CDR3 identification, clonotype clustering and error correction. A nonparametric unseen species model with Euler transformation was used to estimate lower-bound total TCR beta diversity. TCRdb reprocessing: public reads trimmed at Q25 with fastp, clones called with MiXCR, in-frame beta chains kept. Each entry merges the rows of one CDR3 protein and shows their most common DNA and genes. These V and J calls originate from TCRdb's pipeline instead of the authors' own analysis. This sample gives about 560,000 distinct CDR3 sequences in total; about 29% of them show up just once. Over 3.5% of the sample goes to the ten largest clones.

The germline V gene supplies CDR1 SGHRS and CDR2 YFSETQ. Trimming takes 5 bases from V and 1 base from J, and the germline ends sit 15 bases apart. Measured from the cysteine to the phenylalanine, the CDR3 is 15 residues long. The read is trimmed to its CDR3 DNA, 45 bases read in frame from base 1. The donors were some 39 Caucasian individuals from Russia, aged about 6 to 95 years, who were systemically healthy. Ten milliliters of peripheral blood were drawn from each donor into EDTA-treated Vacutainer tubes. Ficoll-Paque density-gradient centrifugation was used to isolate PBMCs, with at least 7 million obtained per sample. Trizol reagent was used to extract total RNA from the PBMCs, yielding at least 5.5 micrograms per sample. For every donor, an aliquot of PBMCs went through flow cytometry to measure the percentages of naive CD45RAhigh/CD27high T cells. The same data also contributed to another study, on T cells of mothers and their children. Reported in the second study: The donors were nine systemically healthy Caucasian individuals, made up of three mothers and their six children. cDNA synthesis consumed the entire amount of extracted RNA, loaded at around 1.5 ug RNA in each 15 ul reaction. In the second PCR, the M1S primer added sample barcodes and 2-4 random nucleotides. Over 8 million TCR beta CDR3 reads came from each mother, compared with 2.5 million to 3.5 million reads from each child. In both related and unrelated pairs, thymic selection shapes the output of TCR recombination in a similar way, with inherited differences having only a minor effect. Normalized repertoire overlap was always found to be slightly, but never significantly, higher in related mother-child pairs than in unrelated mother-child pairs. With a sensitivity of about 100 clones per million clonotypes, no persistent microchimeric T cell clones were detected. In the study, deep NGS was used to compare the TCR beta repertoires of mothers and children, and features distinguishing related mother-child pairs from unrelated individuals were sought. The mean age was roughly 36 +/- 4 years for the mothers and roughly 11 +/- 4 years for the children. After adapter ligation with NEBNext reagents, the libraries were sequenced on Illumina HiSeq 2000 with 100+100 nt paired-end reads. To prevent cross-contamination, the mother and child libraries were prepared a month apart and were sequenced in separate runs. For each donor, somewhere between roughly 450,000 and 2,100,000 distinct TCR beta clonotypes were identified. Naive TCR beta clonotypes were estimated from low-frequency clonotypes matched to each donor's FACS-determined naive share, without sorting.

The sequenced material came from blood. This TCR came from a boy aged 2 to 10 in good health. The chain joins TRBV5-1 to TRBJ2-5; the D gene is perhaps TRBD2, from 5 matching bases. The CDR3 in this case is CASSQVTGSQETQYF. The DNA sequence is TGCGCCAGCAGTCAAGTCACGGGATCCCAAGAGACCCAGTACTTC.